This T cell receptor (beta chain) was identified during a study of CD8+ T cells in alopecia areata. Overall study context: Treated individuals took tofacitinib by mouth, 5 to 10 mg twice daily. Tofacitinib therapy lasting 6 to 18 months was followed by 6 months off drug.

From germline, CDR1 is LNHNV and CDR2 YYDKDF (reference sequence). V was clipped by 7 bases and J by 4 bases; unmatched bases: 9. This CDR3 spans 14 amino acids. Overall study results and limits: In blood and scalp, many expanded lesional clones persisted during tofacitinib.

Remarks on this clone: Its specificity is unknown.

In each case, RNA was isolated and then reverse transcribed into cDNA as the sequencing template. Generated by immunoSEQ multiplex PCR, the TCRdb table keeps only in-frame clones and is missing some. The sample contains 180,000 or so clones, 50% to 75% of which appear only once. Indicated treatment: oral pan-JAK inhibitor, 5-10 mg twice daily. Investigators sorted PBMCs to obtain both CD4+ and CD8+ T cells. The rearrangement joins TRBV15 to TRBJ1-1; TRBD1 aligns across 7 bases. This specimen was CD4+ T cells sorted from blood, taken between weeks 55 and 70, from a patient treated with tofacitinib. The TCR was taken from a human donor with alopecia areata. In nucleotides, the CDR3 is TGTGCCACCACCGTCGACAGGGTGAGCACTGAAGCTTTCTTT. Encoded protein: CATTVDRVSTEAFF.